This T cell receptor beta chain is from a study of T-cell memory formation after mild COVID-19. Findings and caveats of the study: Whereas later expanders leaned CD4+, clones contracting day 15 to 85 showed a balanced CD4/CD8 makeup.

A single record per CDR3 protein comes from TCRdb applying MiXCR to the 5' RACE reads. The sample lists roughly 560,000 distinct CDR3 sequences; roughly 20% were seen once. This clonotype was seen a handful of times. Its antigen is not known. Germline-derived CDR1 and CDR2 are SGHRS and YFSETQ. The ends were cut back, 2 bases at V and 2 bases at J, with 7 bases in the middle. This CDR3 spans 13 amino acids. This receptor was taken from an adult woman who had mild COVID-19 (a few samples of this study predate the infection). Cell type and time point are not known. This chain joins TRBV5-1 and TRBJ2-5; D is ambiguous. Material for sequencing was PBMCs or a T cell subset sorted from them (not recorded which). The CDR3 region has the DNA TGCGCCAGCAGCTTCTCGGTTCAAGAGACCCAGTACTTC. Translated, it gives CASSFSVQETQYF. Together with reference TRBV5-1 and TRBJ2-5, the CDR3 gives the full variable domain: KAGVTQTPRYLIKTRGQQVTLSCSPISGHRSVSWYQQTPGQGLQFLFEYFSETQRNKGNFPGRFSGRQFSNSRSEMNVSTLELGDSALYLCASSFSVQETQYFGPGTRLLVL.